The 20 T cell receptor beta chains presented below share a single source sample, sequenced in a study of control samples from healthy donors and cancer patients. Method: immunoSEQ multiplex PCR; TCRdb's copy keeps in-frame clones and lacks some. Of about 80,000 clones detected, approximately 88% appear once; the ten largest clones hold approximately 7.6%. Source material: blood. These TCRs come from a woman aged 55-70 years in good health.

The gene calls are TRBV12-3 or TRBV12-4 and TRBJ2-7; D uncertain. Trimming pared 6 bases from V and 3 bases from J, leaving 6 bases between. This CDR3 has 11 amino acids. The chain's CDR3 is CASSAGYEQYF. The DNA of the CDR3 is TGTGCCAGCAGCGCAGGCTACGAGCAGTACTTC.

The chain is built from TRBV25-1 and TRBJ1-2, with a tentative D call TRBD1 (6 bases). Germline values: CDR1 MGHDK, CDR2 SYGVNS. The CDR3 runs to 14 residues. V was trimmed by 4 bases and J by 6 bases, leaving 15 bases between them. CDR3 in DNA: TGTGCCAGCAGTGCCCAGGGGACACAGCATGGCTACACCTTC. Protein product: CASSAQGTQHGYTF.

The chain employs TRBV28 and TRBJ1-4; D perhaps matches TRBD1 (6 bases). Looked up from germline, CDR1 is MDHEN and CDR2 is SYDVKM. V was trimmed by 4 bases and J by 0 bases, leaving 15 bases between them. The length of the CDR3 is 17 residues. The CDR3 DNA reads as TGTGCCAGCAGTTCCTTGAAGAGGGGGTCAACTAATGAAAAACTGTTTTTT. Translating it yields CASSSLKRGSTNEKLFF.

This chain's CDR3 is CASSFRRRDTQYF. CDR3 bases: TGTGCCAGCAGCTTTAGGCGAAGAGATACGCAGTATTTT. V and J are TRBV5-4 and TRBJ2-3, with unresolved D. Trimming removed 2 bases from V and 5 bases from J, with 9 bases in between. This CDR3 spans 13 amino acids. CDR1 and CDR2 from the germline V gene are SGHNT and YYREEE (reference sequence).

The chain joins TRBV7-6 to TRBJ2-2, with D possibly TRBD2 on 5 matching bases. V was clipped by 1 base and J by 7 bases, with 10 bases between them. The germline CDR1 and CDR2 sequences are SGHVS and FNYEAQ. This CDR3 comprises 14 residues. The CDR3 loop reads CASSLESSRGELFF. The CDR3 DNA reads TGTGCCAGCAGCTTAGAGTCTAGCCGCGGGGAGCTGTTTTTT.

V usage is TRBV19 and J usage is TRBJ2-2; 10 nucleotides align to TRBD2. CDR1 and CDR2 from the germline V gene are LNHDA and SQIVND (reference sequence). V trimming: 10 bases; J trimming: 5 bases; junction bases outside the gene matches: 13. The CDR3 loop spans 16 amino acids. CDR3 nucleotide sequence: TGTGCCACTAAACGGGTAGCGGGGGGAGCTACCGGGGAGCTGTTTTTT. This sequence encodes CATKRVAGGATGELFF.

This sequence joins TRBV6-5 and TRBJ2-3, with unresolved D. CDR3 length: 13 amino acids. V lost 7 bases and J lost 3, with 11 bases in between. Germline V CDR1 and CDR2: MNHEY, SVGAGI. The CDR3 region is CASKGPGTDTQYF. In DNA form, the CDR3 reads TGTGCCAGCAAGGGTCCTGGGACAGATACGCAGTATTTT.

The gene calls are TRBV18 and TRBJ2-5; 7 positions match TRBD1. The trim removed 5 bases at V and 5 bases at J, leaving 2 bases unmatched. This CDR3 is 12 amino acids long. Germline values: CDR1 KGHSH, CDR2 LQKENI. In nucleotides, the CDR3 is TGTGCCAGCTCAGAGACAGGGGAGACCCAGTACTTC. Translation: CASSETGETQYF.

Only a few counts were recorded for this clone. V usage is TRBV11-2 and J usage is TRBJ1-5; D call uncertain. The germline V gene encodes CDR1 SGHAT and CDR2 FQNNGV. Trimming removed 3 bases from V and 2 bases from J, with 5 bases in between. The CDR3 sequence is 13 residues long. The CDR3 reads CASSFGGNQPQHF. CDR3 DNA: TGTGCCAGCAGCTTCGGGGGCAATCAGCCCCAGCATTTT.

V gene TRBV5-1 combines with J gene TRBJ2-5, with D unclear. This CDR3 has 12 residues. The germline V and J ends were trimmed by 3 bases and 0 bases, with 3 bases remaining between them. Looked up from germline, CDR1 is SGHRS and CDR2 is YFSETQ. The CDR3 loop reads CASSWDQETQYF. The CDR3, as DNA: TGCGCCAGCAGCTGGGACCAAGAGACCCAGTACTTC.

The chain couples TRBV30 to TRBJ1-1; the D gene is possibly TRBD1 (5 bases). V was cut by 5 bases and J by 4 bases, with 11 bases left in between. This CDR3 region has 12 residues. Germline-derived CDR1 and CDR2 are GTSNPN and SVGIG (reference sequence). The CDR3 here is CAWDGGVTEAFF. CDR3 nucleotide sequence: TGTGCCTGGGACGGGGGGGTCACTGAAGCTTTCTTT.

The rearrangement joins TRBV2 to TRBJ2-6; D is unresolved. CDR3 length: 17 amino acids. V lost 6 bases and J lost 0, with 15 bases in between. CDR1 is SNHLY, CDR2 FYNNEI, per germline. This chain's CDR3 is CASRPTTVPSGANVLTF. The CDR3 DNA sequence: TGTGCCAGCAGACCGACGACGGTTCCCTCTGGGGCCAACGTCCTGACTTTC.

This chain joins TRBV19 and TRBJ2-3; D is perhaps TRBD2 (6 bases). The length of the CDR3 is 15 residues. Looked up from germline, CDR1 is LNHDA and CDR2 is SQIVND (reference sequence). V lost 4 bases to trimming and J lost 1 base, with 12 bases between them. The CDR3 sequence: CASSTPSGGTDTQYF. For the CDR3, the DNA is TGTGCCAGTAGTACCCCCTCGGGGGGCACAGATACGCAGTATTTT.

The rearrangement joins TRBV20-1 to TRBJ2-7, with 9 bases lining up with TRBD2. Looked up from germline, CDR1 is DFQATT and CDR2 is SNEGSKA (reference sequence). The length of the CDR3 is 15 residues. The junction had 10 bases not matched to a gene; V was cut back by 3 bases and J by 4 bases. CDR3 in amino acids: CSASLAGAGGYEQYF. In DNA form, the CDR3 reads TGCAGTGCTAGTTTAGCGGGGGCGGGAGGATACGAGCAGTACTTC.

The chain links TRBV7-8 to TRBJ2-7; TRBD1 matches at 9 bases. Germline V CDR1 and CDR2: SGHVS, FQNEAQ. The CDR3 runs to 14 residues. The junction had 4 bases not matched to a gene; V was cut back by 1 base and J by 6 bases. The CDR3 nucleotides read TGTGCCAGCAGCTTAGTACAGGGGGCAGGCGAGCAGTACTTC. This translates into CASSLVQGAGEQYF.

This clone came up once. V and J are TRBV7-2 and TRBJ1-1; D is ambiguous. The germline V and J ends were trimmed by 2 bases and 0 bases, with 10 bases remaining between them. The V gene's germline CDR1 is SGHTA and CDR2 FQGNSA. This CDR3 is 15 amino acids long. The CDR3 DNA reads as TGTGCCAGCAGCTTATTGGTGACCATGAACACTGAAGCTTTCTTT. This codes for CASSLLVTMNTEAFF.

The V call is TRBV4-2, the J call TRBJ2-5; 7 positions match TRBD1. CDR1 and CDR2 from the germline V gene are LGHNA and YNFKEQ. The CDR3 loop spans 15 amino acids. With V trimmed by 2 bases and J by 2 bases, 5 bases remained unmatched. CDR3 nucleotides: TGTGCCAGCAGCCAACTACGACAGGGTCAAGAGACCCAGTACTTC. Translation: CASSQLRQGQETQYF.

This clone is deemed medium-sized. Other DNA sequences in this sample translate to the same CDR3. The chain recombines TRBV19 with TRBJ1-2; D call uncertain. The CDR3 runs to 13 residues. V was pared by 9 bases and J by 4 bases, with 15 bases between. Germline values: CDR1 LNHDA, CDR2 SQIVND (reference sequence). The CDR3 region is CASLSWRGYGYTF. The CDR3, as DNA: TGTGCCAGCCTCTCGTGGCGGGGCTATGGCTACACCTTC.

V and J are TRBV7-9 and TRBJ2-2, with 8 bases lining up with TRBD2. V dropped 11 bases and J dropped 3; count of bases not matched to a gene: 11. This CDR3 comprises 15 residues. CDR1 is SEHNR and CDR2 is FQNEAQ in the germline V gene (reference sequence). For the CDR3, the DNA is TGTGCCGGGGGGGGACTAGGCGCAGACACCGGGGAGCTGTTTTTT. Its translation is CAGGGLGADTGELFF. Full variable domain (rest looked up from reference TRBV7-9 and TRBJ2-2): DTGVSQNPRHKITKRGQNVTFRCDPISEHNRLYWYRQTLGQGPEFLTYFQNEAQLEKSRLLSDRFSAERPKGSFSTLEIQRTEQGDSAMYLCAGGGLGADTGELFFGEGSRLTVL.

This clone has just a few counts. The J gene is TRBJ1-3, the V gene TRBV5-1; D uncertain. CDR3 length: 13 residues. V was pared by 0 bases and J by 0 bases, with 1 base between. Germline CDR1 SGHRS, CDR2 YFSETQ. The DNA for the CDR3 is TGCGCCAGCAGCTTGGACTCTGGAAACACCATATATTTT. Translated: CASSLDSGNTIYF.